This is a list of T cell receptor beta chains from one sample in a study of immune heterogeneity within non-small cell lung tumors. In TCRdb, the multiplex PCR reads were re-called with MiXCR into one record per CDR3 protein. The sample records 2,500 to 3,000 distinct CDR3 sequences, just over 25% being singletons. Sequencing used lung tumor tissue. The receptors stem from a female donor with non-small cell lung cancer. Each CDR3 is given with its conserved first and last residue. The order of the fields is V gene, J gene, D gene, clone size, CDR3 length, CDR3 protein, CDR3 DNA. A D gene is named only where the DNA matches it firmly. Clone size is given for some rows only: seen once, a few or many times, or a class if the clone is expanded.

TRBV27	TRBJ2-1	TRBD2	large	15	CASSLAGGSVDEQFF	TGTGCCAGCAGTTTGGCGGGCGGGAGTGTCGATGAGCAGTTCTTC
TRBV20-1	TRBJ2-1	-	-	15	CSASPPGPRDNEQFF	TGCAGTGCTAGTCCCCCGGGACCGCGTGACAATGAGCAGTTCTTC
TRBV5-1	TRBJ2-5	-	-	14	CASSLYRVSETQYF	TGCGCCAGCAGCTTGTATAGGGTTTCGGAGACCCAGTACTTC
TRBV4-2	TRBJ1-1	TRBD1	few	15	CASSQGQGGRTEAFF	TGTGCCAGCAGCCAGGGACAGGGGGGGCGTACTGAAGCTTTCTTT
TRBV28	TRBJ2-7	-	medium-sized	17	CASRIRRGPSRHHEQYF	TGTGCCAGCAGAATAAGGAGAGGTCCCTCTCGCCACCACGAGCAGTACTTC
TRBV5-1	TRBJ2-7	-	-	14	CATSLLGPSYEQYF	TGCGCCACCTCCCTCTTGGGGCCCTCCTACGAGCAGTACTTC
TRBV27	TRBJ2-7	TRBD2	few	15	CASSLTSGGSYEQYF	TGTGCCAGCAGTTTAACCTCGGGGGGCTCCTACGAGCAGTACTTC
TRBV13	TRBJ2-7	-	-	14	CASSLRDNLDEQYF	TGTGCCAGCAGCTTACGGGATAACTTGGACGAGCAGTACTTC
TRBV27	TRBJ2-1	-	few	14	CASSFLRLDNEQFF	TGTGCCAGCAGTTTTCTTCGACTTGACAATGAGCAGTTCTTC
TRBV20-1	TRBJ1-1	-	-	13	CSAPRPAGTEAFF	TGCAGTGCTCCCCGGCCCGCGGGCACTGAAGCTTTCTTT
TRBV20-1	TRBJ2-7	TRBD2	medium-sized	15	CSADGTSGSTYEQYF	TGCAGTGCTGACGGGACTAGCGGGAGTACCTACGAGCAGTACTTC
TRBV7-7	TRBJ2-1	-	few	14	CASSLAPGVNEQFF	TGTGCTAGCAGCTTGGCACCGGGAGTTAACGAGCAGTTCTTC
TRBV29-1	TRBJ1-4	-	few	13	CSVALRVGEKLFF	TGCAGCGTTGCTCTCAGGGTCGGTGAAAAACTGTTTTTT
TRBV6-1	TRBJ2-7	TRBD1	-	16	CASSGPGQATAYEQYF	TGTGCCAGCAGTGGCCCAGGACAGGCGACCGCCTACGAGCAGTACTTC
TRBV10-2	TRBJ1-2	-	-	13	CASSESRRDGYTF	TGCGCCAGCAGTGAGTCGAGGCGGGATGGCTACACCTTC
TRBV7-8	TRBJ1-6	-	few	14	CASSGHRVDSPLHF	TGTGCCAGCAGCGGTCACAGGGTTGATTCACCCCTCCACTTT
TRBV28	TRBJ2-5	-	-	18	CASSLPLGVGPGLETQYF	TGTGCCAGCAGTTTACCCCTCGGTGTAGGGCCCGGTTTAGAGACCCAGTACTTC
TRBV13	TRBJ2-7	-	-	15	CASSLGGTGRYEQYF	TGTGCCAGCAGCTTAGGTGGGACGGGGCGGTACGAGCAGTACTTC
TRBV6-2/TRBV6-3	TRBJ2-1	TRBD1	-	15	CASNRAEGQGNEQFF	TGTGCCAGCAACAGAGCCGAAGGACAGGGCAATGAGCAGTTCTTC
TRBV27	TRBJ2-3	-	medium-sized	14	CASRQPYDADTQYF	TGTGCCAGCAGGCAGCCATACGATGCAGATACGCAGTATTTT
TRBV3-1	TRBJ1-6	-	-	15	CASSQGQINNSPLHF	TGTGCCAGCAGCCAAGGTCAGATAAATAATTCACCCCTCCACTTT
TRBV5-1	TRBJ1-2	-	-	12	CASSLGGYGYTF	TGCGCCAGCAGCTTGGGTGGGTATGGCTACACCTTC
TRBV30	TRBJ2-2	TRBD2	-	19	CAWTTRLGLAGGRTVELFF	TGTGCCTGGACTACCCGCTTGGGACTAGCGGGAGGACGAACCGTGGAGCTGTTTTTT
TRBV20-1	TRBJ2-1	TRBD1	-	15	CSASAPGQGYSEQFF	TGCAGTGCTAGTGCCCCGGGACAGGGCTATAGTGAGCAGTTCTTC
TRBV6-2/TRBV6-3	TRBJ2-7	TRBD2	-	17	CASSYSLAGGRPYEQYF	TGTGCCAGCAGTTACTCGTTGGCGGGAGGTAGGCCCTACGAGCAGTACTTC
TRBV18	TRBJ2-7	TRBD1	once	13	CASWNRDSYEQYF	TGTGCCAGCTGGAACCGGGACAGCTACGAGCAGTACTTC
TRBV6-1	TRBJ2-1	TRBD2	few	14	CASRGTSAYNEQFF	TGTGCCAGCAGAGGGACTAGCGCCTACAATGAGCAGTTCTTC
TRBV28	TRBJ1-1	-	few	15	CASSTGGLRDTEAFF	TGTGCCAGCAGTACGGGCGGACTTCGGGACACTGAAGCTTTCTTT
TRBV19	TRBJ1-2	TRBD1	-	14	CASSETGGNYGYTF	TGTGCCAGTAGTGAGACAGGGGGCAACTATGGCTACACCTTC
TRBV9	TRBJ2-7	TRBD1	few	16	CASSVGQGATSYEQYF	TGTGCCAGCAGCGTAGGACAGGGGGCGACGTCCTACGAGCAGTACTTC
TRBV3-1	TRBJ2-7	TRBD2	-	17	CASSQELAGGVPHEQYF	TGTGCCAGCAGCCAAGAACTAGCGGGAGGGGTCCCCCACGAGCAGTACTTC
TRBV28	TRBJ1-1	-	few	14	CASSGGIGNTEAFF	TGTGCCAGCAGTGGGGGGATAGGGAACACTGAAGCTTTCTTT
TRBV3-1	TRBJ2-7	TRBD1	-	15	CASSDRDRGNYEQYF	TGTGCCAGCAGCGACCGGGACAGGGGGAACTACGAGCAGTACTTC
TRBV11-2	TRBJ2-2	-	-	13	CASSPWDSGELFF	TGTGCCAGCAGCCCCTGGGACTCCGGGGAGCTGTTTTTT
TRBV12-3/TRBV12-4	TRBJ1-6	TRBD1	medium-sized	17	CASSSDRGGIYNSPLHF	TGTGCCAGCAGTTCGGACAGGGGGGGGATATATAATTCACCCCTCCACTTT
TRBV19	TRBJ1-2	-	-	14	CASSLGEGRNGYTF	TGTGCCAGTAGTCTCGGGGAGGGTAGGAATGGCTACACCTTC
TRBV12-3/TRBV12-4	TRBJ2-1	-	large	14	CASSLWEGGNEQFF	TGTGCCAGCAGTTTATGGGAGGGGGGGAATGAGCAGTTCTTC